This entry lists 18 T cell receptor beta chains sequenced from one sample in a study of T-cell reconstitution after alpha-beta-depleted transplantation in children. During its preparation, the TCRbeta library received unique molecular identifiers. TCRdb analysed the PCR reads with MiXCR anew, one entry per CDR3 protein. The table includes about 300,000 distinct CDR3 sequences, around 10% detected once. Material: PBMCs, obtained before TCRalphabeta/CD19-depleted stem cell transplant. The receptors were gathered from a boy in the first two years of life with acute myeloid leukemia, due to receive a stem cell transplant.

This clonotype turned up a few times. V and J are TRBV18 and TRBJ2-7; D perhaps matches TRBD2 (6 bases). Trimming stripped 3 bases from V and 2 bases from J, with 11 bases between. The germline CDR1 and CDR2 sequences are KGHSH and LQKENI. This CDR3 has 14 residues. The CDR3 here is CASSPLRGTYEQYF. The CDR3 bases are TGTGCCAGCTCACCCTTGCGGGGAACCTACGAGCAGTACTTC.

This clonotype has a count of ten or more. The chain uses TRBV20-1 and TRBJ1-4; a possible D gene is TRBD1 (5 bases). This CDR3 has 10 amino acids. V lost 5 bases and J 8 bases, leaving 6 bases between the germline ends. Germline-derived CDR1 and CDR2 are DFQATT and SNEGSKA (reference sequence). The CDR3 here is CSAGGEKLFF. The CDR3 nucleotides read TGCAGTGCTGGGGGGGAAAAACTGTTTTTT.

This clonotype was detected many times. The chain is built from TRBV12-3 or TRBV12-4 and TRBJ1-6, with D perhaps TRBD1 (5 bases). The V gene lost 6 bases and the J gene lost 6 bases, with 15 bases spanning the gap. The CDR3 is 15 residues long. The CDR3 region is CASSPGLRGNSPLHF. CDR3 nucleotide sequence: TGTGCCAGCAGCCCAGGGCTGCGAGGTAATTCACCCCTCCACTTT.

V usage is TRBV6-6 and J usage is TRBJ2-3; TRBD2 aligns across 7 bases. The CDR3 is made up of 13 amino acids. Trimming cost V 7 bases and J 0 bases; bases outside gene matches: 1. The germline CDR1 and CDR2 sequences are MNHNY and SVGAGI (reference sequence). The CDR3 sequence: CASISGSTDTQYF. The CDR3 DNA reads as TGTGCCAGCATTAGCGGGAGCACAGATACGCAGTATTTT.

This clonotype was seen a handful of times. The genes are TRBV9 and TRBJ1-5; 7 positions agree with TRBD1. The CDR3 is 15 residues long. Trimming at V came to 0 bases and at J to 4 bases, leaving 4 bases not matched to a gene. Per the germline V gene, CDR1 is SGDLS and CDR2 is YYNGEE. The CDR3 loop reads CASSVGDSINQPQHF. Here the CDR3 DNA reads TGTGCCAGCAGCGTAGGGGACAGCATAAATCAGCCCCAGCATTTT.

There are a few counts of this clonotype. The V gene is TRBV7-3, the J gene TRBJ2-3, with 12 positions matching TRBD2. From germline, CDR1 is SGHTA and CDR2 FQGTGA. After removal of 5 bases from V and 5 bases from J, the junction contained 5 bases not matched to a gene. There are 15 residues in the CDR3. This CDR3 is CASSLLAGGQDTQYF. The CDR3 nucleotides read TGTGCCAGCAGCCTGCTAGCGGGGGGGCAAGATACGCAGTATTTT.

In its sample, this clonotype was seen many times. The gene calls are TRBV5-6 and TRBJ1-6; D not resolved. The CDR3 sequence is 17 residues long. V shed 3 bases and J shed 9 bases, with 22 bases lying between them. CDR1 and CDR2 (germline): SGHDT, YYEEEE. The CDR3 region is CASSSFPGGPGGSPLHF. DNA of the CDR3: TGTGCCAGCAGCTCATTCCCGGGCGGCCCGGGTGGTTCACCCCTCCACTTT.

The rearrangement uses TRBV7-9 and TRBJ2-6; 7 bases agree with TRBD1. The V gene end was trimmed by 8 bases and the J gene end by 4 bases; junction bases not matched to a gene: 14. This CDR3 spans 17 amino acids. Germline lookup yields CDR1 SEHNR and CDR2 FQNEAQ (reference sequence). CDR3 residues: CASSRPQTGAGANVLTF. Written as DNA, the CDR3 is TGTGCCAGCTCCCGCCCCCAAACAGGGGCCGGGGCCAACGTCCTGACTTTC.

This clonotype was seen only a few times. This chain uses TRBV7-8 with TRBJ2-3; no reliable D call. Trimming shortened V by 4 bases and J by 3 bases, and 17 bases separated the two germline ends. Germline V gene lookup returns CDR1 SGHVS and CDR2 FQNEAQ. This CDR3 comprises 16 residues. This CDR3 reads CASSSLRLVVTDTQYF. CDR3 nucleotide sequence: TGTGCCAGCAGCTCCCTGAGACTCGTTGTAACAGATACGCAGTATTTT.

This clonotype came up many times. V gene TRBV12-3 or TRBV12-4 combines with J gene TRBJ1-3, with D unresolved. The ends were cut back, 5 bases at V and 0 bases at J, with 14 bases in the middle. The CDR3 extends over 16 amino acids. The CDR3 here is CASSHFPGLSGNTIYF. The CDR3 nucleotides are TGTGCCAGCAGTCACTTCCCCGGCCTCTCTGGAAACACCATATATTTT.

This clonotype was seen repeatedly, ten times or more. The CDR3 DNA is TGCAGTGCAGATGATGAGGGTAAAAACATTCAGTACTTC. The encoded protein is CSADDEGKNIQYF. The rearrangement uses TRBV20-1 and TRBJ2-4; a weak D match, TRBD2 (5 bases). Germline lookup yields CDR1 DFQATT and CDR2 SNEGSKA (reference sequence). V lost 6 bases and J lost 4, with 13 bases in between. This CDR3 contains 13 residues.

Turning to this clonotype: No conserved phenylalanine or tryptophan ends this CDR3, so it is likely a read error. V is TRBV20-1 and J is TRBJ2-1; D ambiguous. The CDR3 is made up of 11 amino acids. Germline CDR1 and CDR2: DFQATT and SNEGSKA (reference sequence). V lost 7 bases and J 0 bases, leaving 4 bases between the germline ends. The CDR3 sequence is CSDSSYNEQFL. The CDR3 DNA reads as TGCAGTGACAGCTCCTACAATGAGCAGTTCCTC.

This clonotype appeared a few times. V usage is TRBV12-3 or TRBV12-4 and J usage is TRBJ1-2; 8 bases match TRBD1. The CDR3 has 13 residues. The V and J ends lost 6 bases and 6 bases, in that order; junction bases with no gene match: 6. The CDR3 nucleotides read TGTGCCAGCAGCCGATGGGGACAGGATGGCTACACCTTC. This codes for CASSRWGQDGYTF.

Regarding this clonotype: This may come from a read error, since a much larger clone is one base off. The chain is built from TRBV4-3 and TRBJ2-3, with 9 bases aligning to TRBD2. Germline V lookup: CDR1 LGHNA, CDR2 YSLEER. This CDR3 contains 16 residues. V dropped 4 bases and J dropped 5; count of bases not matched to a gene: 10. CDR3: CASSLGTSRRGDTQYF. Here the CDR3 DNA reads TGCGCCAGCAGCCTCGGGACTAGCAGGAGGGGAGATACGCAGTATTTT.

This clonotype was counted ten times or more. The V gene is TRBV5-1, the J gene TRBJ2-2, with a tentative D call TRBD2 (7 bases). V lost 4 bases and J 2 bases, leaving 18 bases between the germline ends. CDR3 length: 17 residues. Looked up from germline, CDR1 is SGHRS and CDR2 is YFSETQ. CDR3: CASSLIRGGYNTGELFF. In nucleotides, the CDR3 is TGCGCCAGCAGCCTTATTCGCGGGGGCTATAACACCGGGGAGCTGTTTTTT. Complete variable domain (other parts from reference TRBV5-1 and TRBJ2-2): KAGVTQTPRYLIKTRGQQVTLSCSPISGHRSVSWYQQTPGQGLQFLFEYFSETQRNKGNFPGRFSGRQFSNSRSEMNVSTLELGDSALYLCASSLIRGGYNTGELFFGEGSRLTVL.

In its sample, this clonotype was seen many times. This sequence joins TRBV6-2 or TRBV6-3 and TRBJ2-5; TRBD2 matches at 14 bases. This CDR3 spans 15 amino acids. Trimming at V came to 2 bases and at J to 4 bases, leaving 0 bases not matched to a gene. The germline CDR1 and CDR2 sequences are MNHEY and SVGEGT. The CDR3 sequence: CASSYGTSGRETQYF. In nucleotides, the CDR3 is TGTGCCAGCAGTTACGGGACTAGCGGGAGAGAGACCCAGTACTTC.

This clonotype was seen many times. CDR3 loop: CSVDGLAGRQETQYF. As DNA, the CDR3 is TGCAGCGTTGATGGGCTAGCGGGGAGGCAAGAGACCCAGTACTTC. The chain combines TRBV29-1 with TRBJ2-5; TRBD2 aligns across 9 bases. The CDR3 loop spans 15 amino acids. After removal of 3 bases from V and 2 bases from J, the junction contained 7 bases not matched to a gene. Germline lookup yields CDR1 SQVTM and CDR2 ANQGSEA.

This clonotype occurred many times. The CDR3 DNA reads as TGTGCCAGCAGCTCACAGGGCTACGAGCAGTACTTC. This encodes CASSSQGYEQYF. This rearrangement joins TRBV7-2 to TRBJ2-7; D perhaps matches TRBD1 (6 bases). Germline V gene sequence: CDR1 SGHTA, CDR2 FQGNSA. Trimming cost V 4 bases and J 3 bases, with 7 bases left between them. The CDR3 covers 12 residues.